Described below is a single T cell receptor (beta chain) sequence and its context. This PCR relied on a set of 60 Vbeta primers and 13 Jbeta primers. The assay was immunoSEQ multiplex PCR, and TCRdb's table has in-frame clones only and misses some. The sample carries about 150,000 clones, around 75% recorded once. This entry belongs to a study of cytomegalovirus exposure and HLA in healthy donors. The CDR3 has 14 residues. CDR1 and CDR2 (germline): SGHTA, FQGNSA. Germline trimming cut 6 bases from V and 4 bases from J; bases unmatched to any gene: 5. V is TRBV7-2 and J is TRBJ2-2; 7 bases agree with TRBD1. This receptor was identified in a man aged 25 to 40 in good health and CMV-seronegative. The specimen sequenced was PBMCs. CDR3 protein: CASRQNRGTGELFF. Here the CDR3 DNA reads TGTGCCAGCAGACAAAACAGGGGCACCGGGGAGCTGTTTTTT.